The entry that follows covers one T cell receptor beta chain sequence. Its cognate antigen is unknown. Germline values: CDR1 MNHEY, CDR2 SMNVEV (reference sequence). The length of the CDR3 is 14 residues. V dropped 2 bases and J dropped 6 bases, with 13 bases sitting between them. This sample is drawn from a study of T cells in Graves' hyperthyroidism and ophthalmopathy. Study summary: The initial diagnosis was the point when peripheral blood was collected, ahead of any treatment.

General study points: Ophthalmopathy was separated from stable hyperthyroidism by a 13 V-J model.

Exclusions: uncontrolled infection, other autoimmune disease, pregnancy, lactation. Clinical symptoms, serum thyroxine, TRAb, thyroid ultrasound and orbital computed tomography established diagnosis. RNA transcripts gave rise to amplified TCR beta CDR3 regions. Carried out on the TCR CDR3, a first-round RT-PCR used the HTBI primer set. TCRdb re-derived calls from the multiplex PCR reads in MiXCR, one entry per CDR3 protein. The top ten clones hold about 14% of a sample with around 690,000 distinct CDR3 sequences, around 15% of them seen once. J is TRBJ2-5 and V is TRBV27, with D hard to call. Sequencing was performed on blood. This clonotype was sampled from a man in his fifties or sixties with Graves' hyperthyroidism. The CDR3 sequence is CASSLEQPGQTQYF. The DNA for the CDR3 is TGTGCCAGCAGTTTAGAACAGCCTGGCCAGACCCAGTACTTC.